These 23 T cell receptor beta chains share one sample of origin, sequenced in a study of CD8+ T cells in alopecia areata. Following extraction, RNA underwent reverse transcription to cDNA, which served as the sequencing template. Profiling relied on immunoSEQ multiplex PCR, and the TCRdb table lists in-frame clones only, not all of them. Here the sample spans around 210,000 clones, just over 55% being singletons. What was sequenced was CD8+ T cells sorted from blood. Receptors were obtained from a human donor in good health.

This clone was seen a single time. V gene TRBV28 combines with J gene TRBJ2-3; D not resolved. The CDR3 loop spans 11 amino acids. Germline CDR1 reads MDHEN; CDR2 reads SYDVKM. V was clipped by 3 bases and J by 7 bases, with 5 bases between them. The chain's CDR3 is CASSFANTQYF. The CDR3 bases are TGTGCCAGCAGTTTCGCCAATACGCAGTATTTT.

The chain couples TRBV7-8 to TRBJ1-5; D is undetermined. The V end lost 1 base, the J end lost 0 bases, and 7 bases lay between the germline ends. Per germline, CDR1 SGHVS and CDR2 FQNEAQ. The CDR3 spans 15 residues. The CDR3, as DNA: TGTGCCAGCAGCTTAGAGCTCCGTAGCAATCAGCCCCAGCATTTT. Translating gives CASSLELRSNQPQHF.

This clone showed up just a few times. The gene calls are TRBV25-1 and TRBJ2-7; TRBD2 aligns across 7 bases. Germline lookup yields CDR1 MGHDK and CDR2 SYGVNS. V was clipped by 4 bases and J by 2 bases; unmatched bases: 14. The CDR3 has 17 amino acids. This chain's CDR3 is CASSGEYGTSDTYEQYF. The DNA for the CDR3 is TGTGCCAGCAGTGGTGAGTATGGAACTAGCGATACCTACGAGCAGTACTTC.

This chain uses TRBV23-1 with TRBJ2-7, with D possibly being TRBD1 (5 bases). TRBV23-1 carries the ORF label, with uncertain function. The CDR3 has 16 residues. Trimming pared 0 bases from V and 1 base from J, leaving 13 bases between. CDR3 coding DNA: TGCGCCAGCAGTCAATCGCCCAGGGTCCCATCCTACGAGCAGTACTTC. Protein: CASSQSPRVPSYEQYF.

The gene calls are TRBV12-5 and TRBJ1-1, with a possible D match to TRBD1 (6 bases). The CDR3 totals 16 residues. Deletions cut 2 bases from V and 3 bases from J, with 16 bases between. The germline CDR1 and CDR2 sequences are LGHNT and FRNRAP. As DNA, the CDR3 is TGTGCTAGTGGTTTGAGGGGGAACACTCAGGACACTGAAGCTTTCTTT. Amino acid sequence: CASGLRGNTQDTEAFF. Together with reference TRBV12-5 and TRBJ1-1, the CDR3 gives the full variable domain: DARVTQTPRHKVTEMGQEVTMRCQPILGHNTVFWYRQTMMQGLELLAYFRNRAPLDDSGMPKDRFSAEMPDATLATLKIQPSEPRDSAVYFCASGLRGNTQDTEAFFGQGTRLTVV.

This clone appeared a few times. This chain connects TRBV11-2 to TRBJ1-2; 7 positions match TRBD1. The CDR3 is 12 amino acids. The V and J ends lost 10 bases and 4 bases, in that order; junction bases with no gene match: 6. Germline lookup yields CDR1 SGHAT and CDR2 FQNNGV. The CDR3: CAIPDRFYGYTF. The DNA of the CDR3 is TGTGCCATTCCGGACAGGTTCTATGGCTACACCTTC.

This chain joins TRBV2 and TRBJ2-7, with TRBD1 as a possible D gene (5 bases). Germline V gene data show CDR1 as SNHLY and CDR2 as FYNNEI. Trimming cost V 5 bases and J 1 base, with 18 bases left between them. The CDR3 is made up of 16 amino acids. The CDR3 DNA reads TGTGCCAGCAGTCCAGGGTCCAGGTCTTTGTCCTACGAGCAGTACTTC. Translated, it gives CASSPGSRSLSYEQYF.

This clone was observed a handful of times. The rearrangement joins TRBV29-1 to TRBJ2-1; 8 bases match TRBD1. The germline V gene has CDR1 SQVTM and CDR2 ANQGSEA. Trimming removed 6 bases from V and 7 bases from J; junction bases left unmatched: 11. This CDR3 is 14 amino acids long. The CDR3 sequence: CSVELRDRLNEQFF. CDR3 coding DNA: TGCAGCGTCGAACTACGGGACAGGCTAAATGAGCAGTTCTTC.

This chain joins TRBV15 and TRBJ2-2; 7 nucleotides line up with TRBD2. Per the germline V gene, CDR1 is LNHNV and CDR2 is YYDKDF (reference sequence). The CDR3 extends over 16 amino acids. V was clipped by 0 bases and J by 4 bases; unmatched bases: 5. CDR3 coding DNA: TGTGCCACCAGCAGAGATCAAGCGGGGCGCACCGGGGAGCTGTTTTTT. It yields the protein CATSRDQAGRTGELFF. Supplemented by reference TRBV15 and TRBJ2-2, the full variable domain reads DAMVIQNPRYQVTQFGKPVTLSCSQTLNHNVMYWYQQKSSQAPKLLFHYYDKDFNNEADTPDNFQSRRPNTSFCFLDIRSPGLGDTAMYLCATSRDQAGRTGELFFGEGSRLTVL.

This clone has only a few counts. The chain recombines TRBV29-1 with TRBJ2-1; D could derive from TRBD1 or TRBD2 (5 bases each). The CDR3 extends over 12 amino acids. Germline lookup yields CDR1 SQVTM and CDR2 ANQGSEA. The CDR3 DNA is TGCAGTTACCGGGACGGTAACAATGAGCAGTTCTTC. The encoded protein is CSYRDGNNEQFF.

This chain's CDR3 is CAIQSGAGYGYTF. CDR3 nucleotide sequence: TGTGCCATCCAATCCGGAGCGGGCTATGGCTACACCTTC. The chain links TRBV10-3 to TRBJ1-2, with D unresolved. The V gene's germline CDR1 is ENHRY and CDR2 SYGVKD. The CDR3 totals 13 residues. Trimming stripped 8 bases from V and 4 bases from J, with 14 bases between.

This clone was seen more than once but under ten times. This chain joins TRBV20-1 and TRBJ1-2; D is uncertain. Germline loops: CDR1 DFQATT, CDR2 SNEGSKA (reference sequence). There are 11 residues in the CDR3. V gave up 0 bases and J gave up 8 bases, with 7 bases separating them. CDR3 region: CSARDDRGYTF. The CDR3 DNA reads as TGCAGTGCTAGAGACGACCGCGGCTACACCTTC.

This chain uses TRBV29-1 with TRBJ1-1; TRBD1 is a possible D gene (5 bases). The ends were cut back, 7 bases at V and 5 bases at J, with 11 bases in the middle. Germline loops: CDR1 SQVTM, CDR2 ANQGSEA. The length of the CDR3 is 11 residues. CDR3 DNA: TGCAGCGCGGGGGTTGGTACTGAAGCTTTCTTT. Its translation is CSAGVGTEAFF.

The rearrangement links TRBV10-3 to TRBJ1-6; D is perhaps TRBD1 (5 bases). The CDR3 loop spans 12 amino acids. Trimming took 8 bases from V and 4 from J, leaving 6 bases between them. Germline CDR1 ENHRY, CDR2 SYGVKD. CDR3 sequence (DNA): TGTGCCATCGGGGGATATAATTCACCCCTCCACTTT. Translated: CAIGGYNSPLHF.

The V call is TRBV13, the J call TRBJ2-5; 15 positions agree with TRBD2. This CDR3 spans 16 amino acids. V lost 5 bases, J lost 7 bases, and 8 bases stayed unmatched. Per the germline V gene, CDR1 is PRHDT and CDR2 is FYEKMQ (reference sequence). The CDR3 DNA reads as TGTGCCAGCAGCCCCGGACTAGCGGGGGGGCCGGGGACCCAGTACTTC. Translation gives CASSPGLAGGPGTQYF.

The chain employs TRBV11-2 and TRBJ2-5; D gene unclear. The germline CDR1 and CDR2 sequences are SGHAT and FQNNGV. V lost 0 bases, J lost 0 bases, and 8 bases lay in between. This CDR3 is 15 amino acids long. The CDR3 coding sequence is TGTGCCAGCAGCTTAGATTGGTCTCACCAAGAGACCCAGTACTTC. Protein sequence: CASSLDWSHQETQYF.

The chain is built from TRBV25-1 and TRBJ1-2, with D perhaps matching TRBD1 (6 bases). Germline values: CDR1 MGHDK, CDR2 SYGVNS. The V end lost 5 bases, the J end lost 3 bases, and 13 bases lay between the germline ends. The CDR3 is made up of 14 amino acids. CDR3 loop: CASSTGTRYYGYTF. The CDR3 bases are TGTGCCAGCAGTACAGGGACTAGGTACTATGGCTACACCTTC.

The CDR3, as DNA: TGCAGCGTCCGAGGCGTTGGCACCGGGGAGCTGTTTTTT. Its protein is CSVRGVGTGELFF. The rearrangement links TRBV29-1 to TRBJ2-2; D is unclear. Germline V gives CDR1 SQVTM, CDR2 ANQGSEA. V was shortened by 6 bases and J by 4 bases, with 12 bases between the two germline ends. The CDR3 contains 13 residues.

The genes are TRBV11-2 and TRBJ1-1; weak D call: TRBD1 (6 bases). From germline, CDR1 is SGHAT and CDR2 FQNNGV. The length of the CDR3 is 11 residues. V was trimmed by 4 bases and J by 6 bases, leaving 6 bases between them. The CDR3: CASSSGAEAFF. DNA for the CDR3: TGTGCCAGCAGCTCAGGGGCTGAAGCTTTCTTT. Looking up the rest from reference TRBV11-2 and TRBJ1-1 gives the full variable domain: EAGVAQSPRYKIIEKRQSVAFWCNPISGHATLYWYQQILGQGPKLLIQFQNNGVVDDSQLPKDRFSAERLKGVDSTLKIQPAKLEDSAVYLCASSSGAEAFFGQGTRLTVV.

This clone was recorded only once. This sequence joins TRBV7-9 and TRBJ2-7; perhaps D is TRBD1 or TRBD2 (5 bases each). Germline CDR1 and CDR2: SEHNR and FQNEAQ (reference sequence). Trimming removed 5 bases from V and 7 bases from J, with 12 bases in between. This CDR3 is built from 12 residues. The CDR3 protein is CASSGDLREQYF. The CDR3 DNA is TGTGCCAGCAGCGGGGACCTGAGGGAGCAGTACTTC.

This chain links TRBV12-5 with TRBJ2-1; D ambiguous. There are 12 residues in the CDR3. CDR1 and CDR2 (germline): LGHNT, FRNRAP. V was pared by 6 bases and J by 5 bases, with 8 bases between. The CDR3 spells CASGLGHNEQFF. The CDR3 DNA follows: TGTGCTAGTGGCCTCGGCCACAATGAGCAGTTCTTC.

J is TRBJ2-7 and V is TRBV6-1; D is possibly TRBD1 (6 bases). This CDR3 has 13 amino acids. Germline CDR1 MNHNS, CDR2 SASEGT. With 6 bases removed from V and 7 bases from J, the gap between germline ends came to 16 bases. CDR3 in DNA: TGTGCCAGCAGCCCAGGGGTTTCCCGGGAGCAGTACTTC. This translates into CASSPGVSREQYF.

This chain uses TRBV4-1 with TRBJ1-1; D possibly corresponds to TRBD1 (5 bases). The germline V gene encodes CDR1 MGHRA and CDR2 YSYEKL. The V end lost 4 bases, the J end lost 8 bases, and 14 bases lay between the germline ends. The CDR3 totals 13 residues. The CDR3 is CASSPPGVREAFF. CDR3 in DNA: TGCGCCAGCAGCCCGCCGGGGGTCAGGGAAGCTTTCTTT.